These T cell receptor beta chains were read from a single sample in a study of blood T cell repertoires in COVID-19. Sequencing used immunoSEQ multiplex PCR; TCRdb keeps in-frame clones, though not all of them. The profile covers 250,000 to 350,000 clones, with over 75% appearing a single time and 0.75% to 0.95% taken by the ten largest. The sample was peripheral blood. These receptors originate from a human donor with COVID-19, enrolled during active disease. The donor label of this sample is uncertain. Each CDR3 is given with its conserved first and last residue. The order of the fields is D gene, clone size, CDR3 length, J gene, V gene, CDR3 protein, CDR3 DNA. D genes are given only for firm matches. The size entry is marked missing in some rows and otherwise reads once, few, many or a size class.

TRBD1	NA	14	TRBJ1-1	TRBV2	CASRPGTGVSEAFF	TGTGCCAGCAGACCCGGGACAGGGGTTTCTGAAGCTTTCTTT
TRBD1	NA	14	TRBJ1-1	TRBV19	CASSTGGAGTEAFF	TGTGCCAGTTCAACAGGGGGCGCAGGCACTGAAGCTTTCTTT
TRBD2	NA	14	TRBJ2-7	TRBV6-1	CASSEPAGVREQYF	TGTGCCAGCAGTGAGCCAGCGGGAGTACGTGAGCAGTACTTC
NA	few	14	TRBJ1-5	TRBV19	CASSARDRNQPQHF	TGTGCCAGTAGTGCAAGAGACAGAAATCAGCCCCAGCATTTT
NA	NA	15	TRBJ1-4	TRBV7-2	CASRRPGGSNEKLFF	TGTGCCAGTAGAAGACCCGGCGGGTCTAATGAAAAACTGTTTTTT
TRBD2	NA	15	TRBJ2-1	TRBV20-1	CSASSGRVSKNEQFF	TGCAGTGCTAGTAGCGGGAGAGTAAGTAAGAATGAGCAGTTCTTC
TRBD1	NA	15	TRBJ2-5	TRBV11-3	CASSSRTGATETQYF	TGTGCCAGCAGCTCCCGGACAGGGGCCACAGAGACCCAGTACTTC
NA	NA	15	TRBJ1-1	TRBV7-9	CASSAPPGGDTEAFF	TGTGCCAGCAGCGCACCTCCCGGCGGTGACACTGAAGCTTTCTTT
TRBD1	NA	12	TRBJ1-1	TRBV19	CASSTQGAEAFF	TGTGCCAGTAGTACCCAGGGGGCTGAAGCTTTCTTT
NA	NA	14	TRBJ1-1	TRBV2	CASSGEGLGTEAFF	TGTGCCAGCAGTGGGGAGGGGCTGGGCACTGAAGCTTTCTTT
NA	NA	12	TRBJ2-7	TRBV28	CASNTGTYEQYF	TGTGCCAGCAACACAGGAACCTACGAGCAGTACTTC
TRBD1	NA	17	TRBJ2-2	TRBV7-3	CASSRMGSGGYTGELFF	TGTGCCAGCAGCCGGATGGGGTCAGGGGGATATACCGGGGAGCTGTTTTTT
TRBD2	NA	18	TRBJ2-1	TRBV24-1	CATSDFTSGSVSYNEQFF	TGTGCCACCAGTGATTTTACTAGCGGGAGTGTCTCCTACAATGAGCAGTTCTTC
NA	NA	13	TRBJ2-1	TRBV20-1	CSASWGAVNEQFF	TGCAGTGCTAGTTGGGGAGCGGTGAATGAGCAGTTCTTC
TRBD1	NA	15	TRBJ2-1	TRBV30	CAWAQPTGGENEQFF	TGTGCCTGGGCCCAACCGACAGGGGGGGAAAATGAGCAGTTCTTC
TRBD1	NA	12	TRBJ2-7	TRBV29-1	CSVTGGGYEQYF	TGCAGCGTGACAGGGGGCGGATACGAGCAGTACTTC
NA	NA	14	TRBJ2-2	TRBV5-1	CASAVLADTGELFF	TGCGCCAGCGCGGTACTCGCGGACACCGGGGAGCTGTTTTTT
TRBD2	NA	16	TRBJ2-2	TRBV5-1	CASSHGTSVNTGELFF	TGCGCCAGCAGCCACGGGACTAGCGTAAACACCGGGGAGCTGTTTTTT
NA	NA	15	TRBJ1-4	TRBV7-3	CASSPQGITNEKLFF	TGTGCCAGCAGCCCGCAGGGGATAACTAATGAAAAACTGTTTTTT
NA	NA	14	TRBJ1-2	TRBV5-5	CASNNPGGYYGYTF	TGTGCCAGCAACAATCCTGGGGGCTACTATGGCTACACCTTC
TRBD1	NA	15	TRBJ1-1	TRBV29-1	CSVQPGTAVNTEAFF	TGCAGCGTTCAACCCGGGACAGCTGTAAACACTGAAGCTTTCTTT
TRBD1	NA	15	TRBJ1-2	TRBV18	CASSPGTGDDYGYTF	TGTGCCAGCTCACCTGGGACAGGGGATGACTATGGCTACACCTTC
TRBD1	NA	15	TRBJ1-5	TRBV6-2/TRBV6-3	CASSYADRVFQPQHF	TGTGCCAGCAGTTACGCGGACAGGGTCTTTCAGCCCCAGCATTTT
NA	NA	15	TRBJ1-1	TRBV15	CATSRDRDTESEAFF	TGTGCCACCAGCAGAGATAGGGACACGGAGTCTGAAGCTTTCTTT
NA	NA	14	TRBJ2-2	TRBV25-1	CASAGQSNTGELFF	TGTGCCAGCGCCGGACAGTCGAACACCGGGGAGCTGTTTTTT
NA	few	14	TRBJ1-5	TRBV5-4	CASSLDGSNQPQHF	TGTGCCAGCAGCTTGGACGGTAGCAATCAGCCCCAGCATTTT
TRBD1	NA	15	TRBJ2-7	TRBV18	CASSPQGGLMDEQYF	TGTGCCAGCTCACCCCAAGGGGGCCTAATGGACGAGCAGTACTTC
TRBD1	NA	13	TRBJ2-1	TRBV19	CASSTGRFNEQFF	TGTGCCAGTTCGACAGGGCGATTCAATGAGCAGTTCTTC
NA	NA	15	TRBJ2-3	TRBV9	CASSFTSPGTDTQYF	TGTGCCAGCAGCTTTACCTCCCCAGGGACAGATACGCAGTATTTT
TRBD1	NA	15	TRBJ1-1	TRBV10-1	CASSDRGQENTEAFF	TGCGCCAGCAGTGACCGGGGACAGGAGAACACTGAAGCTTTCTTT
NA	NA	15	TRBJ1-2	TRBV30	CAWSAGQQANYGYTF	TGTGCCTGGAGTGCAGGACAGCAAGCTAACTATGGCTACACCTTC
NA	NA	14	TRBJ1-4	TRBV15	CATSFPLADEKLFF	TGTGCCACCAGCTTCCCGCTGGCGGATGAAAAACTGTTTTTT
TRBD1	NA	12	TRBJ1-2	TRBV28	CASSLTGSGYTF	TGTGCCAGCAGCCTGACAGGGAGTGGCTACACCTTC
TRBD2	NA	16	TRBJ2-3	TRBV5-1	CASSLFASGATDTQYF	TGCGCCAGCAGCTTGTTCGCTAGCGGGGCGACAGATACGCAGTATTTT
TRBD1	once	18	TRBJ2-6	TRBV11-3	CASSRQGANPSGANVLTF	TGTGCCAGCAGCAGGCAGGGGGCGAACCCCTCTGGGGCCAACGTCCTGACTTTC